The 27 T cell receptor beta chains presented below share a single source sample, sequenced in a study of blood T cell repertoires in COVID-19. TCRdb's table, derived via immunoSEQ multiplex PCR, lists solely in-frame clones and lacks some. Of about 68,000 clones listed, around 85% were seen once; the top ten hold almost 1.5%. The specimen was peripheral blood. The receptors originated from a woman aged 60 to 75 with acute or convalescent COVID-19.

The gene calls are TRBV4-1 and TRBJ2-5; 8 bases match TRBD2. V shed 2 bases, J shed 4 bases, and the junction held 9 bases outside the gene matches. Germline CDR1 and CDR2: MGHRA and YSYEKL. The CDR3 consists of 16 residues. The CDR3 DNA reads TGCGCCAGCAGCCAAACCTACGCCGGGGGGGTAGAGACCCAGTACTTC. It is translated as CASSQTYAGGVETQYF.

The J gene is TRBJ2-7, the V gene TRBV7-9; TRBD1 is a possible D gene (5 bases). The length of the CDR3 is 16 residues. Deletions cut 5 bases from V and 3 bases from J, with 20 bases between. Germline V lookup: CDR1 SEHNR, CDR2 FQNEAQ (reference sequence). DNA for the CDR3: TGTGCCAGCAGCCTCGCCGGACCGCGAAGGGGCTACGAGCAGTACTTC. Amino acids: CASSLAGPRRGYEQYF.

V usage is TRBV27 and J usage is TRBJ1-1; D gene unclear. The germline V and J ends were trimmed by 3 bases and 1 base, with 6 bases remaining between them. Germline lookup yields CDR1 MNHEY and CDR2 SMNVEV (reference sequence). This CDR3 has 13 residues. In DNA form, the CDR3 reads TGTGCCAGCAGTTTCGCCGGGAACACTGAAGCTTTCTTT. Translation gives CASSFAGNTEAFF.

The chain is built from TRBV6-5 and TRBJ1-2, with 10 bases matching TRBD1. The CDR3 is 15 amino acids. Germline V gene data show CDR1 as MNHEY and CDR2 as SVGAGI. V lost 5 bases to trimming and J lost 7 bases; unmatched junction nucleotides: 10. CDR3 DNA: TGTGCCAGCAGTCAGAGGGACAGGGGAAGAGGTGGCTACACCTTC. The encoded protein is CASSQRDRGRGGYTF.

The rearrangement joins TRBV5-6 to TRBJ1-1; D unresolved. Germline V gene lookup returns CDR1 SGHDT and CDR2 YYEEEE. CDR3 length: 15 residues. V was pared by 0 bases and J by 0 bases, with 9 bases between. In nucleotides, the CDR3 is TGTGCCAGCAGCTTGGGGGCCGGGATGAACACTGAAGCTTTCTTT. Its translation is CASSLGAGMNTEAFF.

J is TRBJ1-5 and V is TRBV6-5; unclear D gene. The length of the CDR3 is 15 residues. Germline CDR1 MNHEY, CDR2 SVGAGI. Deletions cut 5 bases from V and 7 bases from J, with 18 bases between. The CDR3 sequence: CASSIGGDSVQPQHF. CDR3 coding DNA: TGTGCCAGCAGTATCGGCGGGGATTCTGTGCAGCCCCAGCATTTT.

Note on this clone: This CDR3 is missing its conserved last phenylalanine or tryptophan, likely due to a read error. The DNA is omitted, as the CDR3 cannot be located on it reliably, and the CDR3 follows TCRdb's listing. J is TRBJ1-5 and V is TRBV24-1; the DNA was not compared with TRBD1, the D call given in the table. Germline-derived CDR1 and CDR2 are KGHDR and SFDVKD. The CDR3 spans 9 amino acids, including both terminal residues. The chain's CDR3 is CATTLTGAV.

For the CDR3, the DNA is TGTGCCAGCAGCTTAACTCCAGGACAGGGGGCCGGGGAGCTGTTTTTT. Its protein product is CASSLTPGQGAGELFF. The rearrangement joins TRBV7-3 to TRBJ2-2, with 10 bases that match TRBD1. V trimming: 0 bases; J trimming: 6 bases; junction bases outside the gene matches: 4. The CDR3 contains 16 residues. Germline lookup yields CDR1 SGHTA and CDR2 FQGTGA.

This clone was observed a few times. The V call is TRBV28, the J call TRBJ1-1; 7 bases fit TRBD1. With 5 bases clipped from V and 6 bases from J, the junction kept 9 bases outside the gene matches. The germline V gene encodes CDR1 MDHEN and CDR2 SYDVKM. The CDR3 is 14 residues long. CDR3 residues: CASSLVQGFSEAFF. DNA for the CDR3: TGTGCCAGCAGTCTCGTACAGGGGTTCTCTGAAGCTTTCTTT. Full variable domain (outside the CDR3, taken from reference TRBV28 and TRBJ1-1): DVKVTQSSRYLVKRTGEKVFLECVQDMDHENMFWYRQDPGLGLRLIYFSYDVKMKEKGDIPEGYSVSREKKERFSLILESASTNQTSMYLCASSLVQGFSEAFFGQGTRLTVV.

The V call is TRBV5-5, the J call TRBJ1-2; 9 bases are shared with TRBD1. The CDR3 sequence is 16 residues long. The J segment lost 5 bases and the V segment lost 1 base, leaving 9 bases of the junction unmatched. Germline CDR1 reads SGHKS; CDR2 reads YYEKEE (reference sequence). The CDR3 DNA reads TGTGCCAGCAGCTTGTTCACAGGGGGCGCGATTTATGGCTACACCTTC. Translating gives CASSLFTGGAIYGYTF.

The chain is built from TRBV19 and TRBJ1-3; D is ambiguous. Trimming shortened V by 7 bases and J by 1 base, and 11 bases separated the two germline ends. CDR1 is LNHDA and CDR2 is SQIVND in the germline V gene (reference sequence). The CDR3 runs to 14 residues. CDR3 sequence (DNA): TGTGCCAGTATCGCAAGAGGGTCTGGAAACACCATATATTTT. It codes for CASIARGSGNTIYF.

The CDR3 DNA reads TGCAGCGTGAGGGGAGGGGTGGACACCGGGGAGCTGTTTTTT. It yields the protein CSVRGGVDTGELFF. The chain is built from TRBV29-1 and TRBJ2-2; TRBD2 agrees at 7 bases. The CDR3 contains 14 residues. Germline assignment: CDR1 SQVTM and CDR2 ANQGSEA. The V and J ends lost 6 bases and 3 bases, in that order; junction bases with no gene match: 7.

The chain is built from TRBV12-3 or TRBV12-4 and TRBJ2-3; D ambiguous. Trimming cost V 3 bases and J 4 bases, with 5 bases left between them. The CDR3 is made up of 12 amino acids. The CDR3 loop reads CASSFYPDTQYF. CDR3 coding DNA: TGTGCCAGCAGTTTTTATCCAGATACGCAGTATTTT.

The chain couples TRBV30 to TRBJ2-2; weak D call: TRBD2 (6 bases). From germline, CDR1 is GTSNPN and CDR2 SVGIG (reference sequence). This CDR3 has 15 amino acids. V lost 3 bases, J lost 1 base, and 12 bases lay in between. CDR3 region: CAWRGGLLNTGELFF. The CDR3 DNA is TGTGCCTGGAGGGGGGGATTACTGAACACCGGGGAGCTGTTTTTT.

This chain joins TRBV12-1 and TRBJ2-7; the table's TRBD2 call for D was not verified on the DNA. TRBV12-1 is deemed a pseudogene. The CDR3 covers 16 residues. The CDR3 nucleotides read TGTGCCAGCAGCCTGAGGACTAGCCTGAAATTCTACGAGCAGTACTTC. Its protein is CASSLRTSLKFYEQYF.

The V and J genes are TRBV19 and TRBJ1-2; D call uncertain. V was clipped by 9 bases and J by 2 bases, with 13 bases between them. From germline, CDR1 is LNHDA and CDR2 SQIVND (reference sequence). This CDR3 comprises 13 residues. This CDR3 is CASHSQNNYGYTF. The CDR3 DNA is TGTGCCAGCCACTCACAGAACAACTATGGCTACACCTTC.

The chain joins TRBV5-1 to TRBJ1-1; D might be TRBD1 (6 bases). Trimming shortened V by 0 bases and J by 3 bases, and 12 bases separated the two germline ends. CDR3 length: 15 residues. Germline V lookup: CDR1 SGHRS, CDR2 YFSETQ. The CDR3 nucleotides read TGCGCCAGCAGCTTGGTGGCAGGGGCGGACACTGAAGCTTTCTTT. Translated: CASSLVAGADTEAFF.

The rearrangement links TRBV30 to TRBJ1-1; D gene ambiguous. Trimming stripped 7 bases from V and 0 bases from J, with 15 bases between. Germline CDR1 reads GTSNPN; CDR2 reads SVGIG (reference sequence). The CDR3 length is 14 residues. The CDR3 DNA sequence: TGTGCCTTACGTAGGGCGGGCATGAACACTGAAGCTTTCTTT. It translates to CALRRAGMNTEAFF.

The CDR3 here is CASSAPGDGPGELFF. In nucleotides, the CDR3 is TGCGCCAGCAGCGCCCCGGGAGACGGCCCCGGGGAGCTGTTTTTT. This chain connects TRBV5-1 to TRBJ2-2; possibly TRBD2 for D (6 bases). The germline V gene has CDR1 SGHRS and CDR2 YFSETQ. The CDR3 is 15 residues long. V lost 4 bases, J lost 6 bases, and 16 bases lay in between.

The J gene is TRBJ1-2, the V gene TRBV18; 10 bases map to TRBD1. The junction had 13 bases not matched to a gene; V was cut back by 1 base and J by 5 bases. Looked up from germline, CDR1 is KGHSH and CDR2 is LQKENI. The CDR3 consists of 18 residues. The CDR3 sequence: CASSPRLYQADRGYGYTF. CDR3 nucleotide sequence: TGTGCCAGCTCACCACGTTTATATCAGGCGGACAGGGGGTATGGCTACACCTTC.

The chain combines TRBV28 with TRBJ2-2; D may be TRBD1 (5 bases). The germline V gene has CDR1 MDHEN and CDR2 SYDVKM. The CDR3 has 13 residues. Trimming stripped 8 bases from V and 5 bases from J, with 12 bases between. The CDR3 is CASDSYGTGELFF. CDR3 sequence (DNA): TGTGCCAGCGACAGTTACGGGACCGGGGAGCTGTTTTTT.

CDR3 bases: TGTGCCAGCAGTTGGGACTCTGAGCAGTTCTTC. Protein sequence: CASSWDSEQFF. V is TRBV6-6 and J is TRBJ2-1; maybe TRBD2 (6 bases). The germline gives CDR1 MNHNY, CDR2 SVGAGI (reference sequence). The V gene lost 4 bases and the J gene lost 9 bases, with 7 bases spanning the gap. CDR3 length: 11 amino acids.

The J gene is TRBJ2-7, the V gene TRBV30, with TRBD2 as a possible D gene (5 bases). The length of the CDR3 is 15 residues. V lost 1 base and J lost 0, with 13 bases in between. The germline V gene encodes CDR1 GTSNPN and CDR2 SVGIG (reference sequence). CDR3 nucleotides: TGTGCCTGGAGTGGGAGCGGAATCATCTCCTACGAGCAGTACTTC. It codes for CAWSGSGIISYEQYF.

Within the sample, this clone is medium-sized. The chain's CDR3 is CASSLGGQKNEKLFF. CDR3 nucleotides: TGCGCCAGCAGCTTGGGTGGACAGAAGAATGAAAAACTGTTTTTT. V gene TRBV5-1 combines with J gene TRBJ1-4, with a tentative D call TRBD1 (6 bases). V was clipped by 0 bases and J by 5 bases, with 11 bases between them. Germline CDR1 SGHRS, CDR2 YFSETQ. CDR3 length: 15 amino acids.

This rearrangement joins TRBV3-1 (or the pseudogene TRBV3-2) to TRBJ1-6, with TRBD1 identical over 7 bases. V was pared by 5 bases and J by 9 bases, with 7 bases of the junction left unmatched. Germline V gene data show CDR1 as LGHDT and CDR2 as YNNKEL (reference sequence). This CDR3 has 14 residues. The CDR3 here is CASSYRGDSSPLHF. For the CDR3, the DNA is TGTGCCAGCAGCTACAGGGGAGATAGTTCACCCCTCCACTTT.

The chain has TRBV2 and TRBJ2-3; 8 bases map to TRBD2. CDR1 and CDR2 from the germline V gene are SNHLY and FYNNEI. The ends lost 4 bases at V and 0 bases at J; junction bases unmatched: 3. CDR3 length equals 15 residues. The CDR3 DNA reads TGTGCCAGCAGTGGTCTAGCGGGCAGCACAGATACGCAGTATTTT. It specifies CASSGLAGSTDTQYF.

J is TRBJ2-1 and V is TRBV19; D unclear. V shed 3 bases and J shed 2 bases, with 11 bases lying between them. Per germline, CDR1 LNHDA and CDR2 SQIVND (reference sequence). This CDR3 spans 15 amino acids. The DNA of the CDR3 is TGTGCCAGTAGTATCGGCCAGACAACCTACAATGAGCAGTTCTTC. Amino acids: CASSIGQTTYNEQFF.